Following are 19 T cell receptor beta chains from one sample sequenced in a study of T cells in Graves' hyperthyroidism and ophthalmopathy. RNA transcripts were the template for amplifying TCR beta CDR3 regions. The HTBI primer set drove a first-round RT-PCR of the TCR CDR3. TCRdb re-derived calls from the multiplex PCR reads in MiXCR, one entry per CDR3 protein. The sample includes hundreds of thousands of distinct CDR3 sequences, roughly a quarter of them seen just once. The sample was blood. Every receptor here comes from a woman in her twenties or thirties with Graves' ophthalmopathy.

This clonotype was observed a handful of times. V usage is TRBV30 and J usage is TRBJ2-6; D is perhaps TRBD2 (5 bases). The V end was cut by 2 bases, the J end by 4 bases, with 9 bases between. This CDR3 region has 14 residues. The germline CDR1 and CDR2 sequences are GTSNPN and SVGIG (reference sequence). CDR3 amino acids: CAWSPGSGANVLTF. The CDR3 DNA sequence: TGTGCCTGGAGTCCGGGGAGCGGGGCCAACGTCCTGACTTTC.

This chain joins TRBV6-5 and TRBJ1-2; D call uncertain. V was shortened by 0 bases and J by 2 bases, with 13 bases between the two germline ends. This CDR3 is built from 16 residues. Germline assignment: CDR1 MNHEY and CDR2 SVGAGI. CDR3 region: CASSYSTVGSNYGYTF. CDR3 nucleotides: TGTGCCAGCAGTTACTCTACAGTGGGCTCCAACTATGGCTACACCTTC.

Worth noting for this clonotype: This may arise from a read error, as a much more abundant clone is one base away. This is likely a read error, given that the CDR3 carries no conserved phenylalanine or tryptophan at its end. Here the CDR3 reads CASSFEFATNEKLFC. CDR3 bases: TGTGCCAGCAGTTTCGAATTTGCAACTAATGAAAAACTGTTTTGT. This chain joins TRBV27 and TRBJ1-4; no clear D gene. Germline assignment: CDR1 MNHEY and CDR2 SMNVEV (reference sequence). The CDR3 spans 15 residues. V lost 3 bases to trimming and J lost 0 bases, with 8 bases between them.

Regarding this clonotype: An end of the junction does not agree with germline; a read error may underlie this. The chain carries TRBV5-6 and TRBJ1-1; no reliable D call. CDR1 SGHDT and CDR2 YYEEEE come from the germline V gene. The CDR3 is made up of 13 amino acids. The CDR3: CASSLVVNTDAFF. The CDR3 DNA reads TGTGCCAGCAGCTTGGTAGTGAACACTGATGCTTTCTTT.

This clonotype was found many times. The chain recombines TRBV18 with TRBJ1-1; D unclear. The CDR3 is 14 residues long. Germline CDR1 is KGHSH and CDR2 is LQKENI. V lost 2 bases, J lost 1 base, and 8 bases lay in between. The chain's CDR3 is CASSPSPQNTEAFF. As DNA, the CDR3 is TGTGCCAGCTCACCAAGTCCCCAGAACACTGAAGCTTTCTTT. Full variable domain (outside the CDR3, taken from reference TRBV18 and TRBJ1-1): NAGVMQNPRHLVRRRGQEARLRCSPMKGHSHVYWYRQLPEEGLKFMVYLQKENIIDESGMPKERFSAEFPKEGPSILRIQQVVRGDSAAYFCASSPSPQNTEAFFGQGTRLTVV.

This clonotype came up many times. This chain links TRBV6-1 with TRBJ1-1; D is undetermined. V was clipped by 3 bases and J by 8 bases, with 10 bases between them. Germline assignment: CDR1 MNHNS and CDR2 SASEGT. The CDR3 loop spans 12 amino acids. The CDR3 DNA reads TGTGCCAGCAGTGATCCCGTTGTAGAAGCTTTCTTT. It is translated as CASSDPVVEAFF.

V and J are TRBV20-1 and TRBJ1-5; D unresolved. Germline CDR1 reads DFQATT; CDR2 reads SNEGSKA (reference sequence). This CDR3 has 11 residues. V was trimmed by 7 bases and J by 7 bases, leaving 11 bases between them. The CDR3 reads CSGSDGQPQHF. CDR3 DNA sequence: TGCAGTGGGTCCGACGGCCAGCCCCAGCATTTT.

This clonotype was detected many times. This chain connects TRBV28 to TRBJ1-1; D gene uncertain. The length of the CDR3 is 14 residues. The V gene lost 3 bases and the J gene lost 3 bases, with 11 bases spanning the gap. Germline lookup yields CDR1 MDHEN and CDR2 SYDVKM. CDR3 nucleotide sequence: TGTGCCAGCAGTTTGAGGGTGGGTTACACTGAAGCTTTCTTT. It encodes CASSLRVGYTEAFF.

The sample holds a few counts of this clonotype. The chain employs TRBV12-3 or TRBV12-4 and TRBJ1-3; D is possibly TRBD1 (6 bases). Trimming cost V 3 bases and J 1 base, with 19 bases left between them. The length of the CDR3 is 18 residues. The CDR3 bases are TGTGCCAGCAGTTTCACTAGCTGGGACAAGACTTCTGGAAACACCATATATTTT. Translating it yields CASSFTSWDKTSGNTIYF.

The sample holds many counts of this clonotype. Written as DNA, the CDR3 is TGCAGCGTCGTCGGGGACGGTACCTACGAGCAGTACTTC. This encodes CSVVGDGTYEQYF. The chain uses TRBV29-1 and TRBJ2-7, with D possibly called TRBD1 or TRBD2 (5 bases each). From germline, CDR1 is SQVTM and CDR2 ANQGSEA. V lost 6 bases and J 2 bases, leaving 14 bases between the germline ends. The CDR3 length is 13 residues.

In this sample, this clonotype turned up many times. CDR3 in amino acids: CATSDSGTGMRPQHF. The DNA of the CDR3 is TGTGCCACCAGTGATTCAGGGACAGGTATGAGGCCCCAGCATTTT. The J gene is TRBJ1-5, the V gene TRBV24-1; 8 nucleotides align to TRBD1. The CDR3 sequence is 15 residues long. CDR1 KGHDR and CDR2 SFDVKD come from the germline V gene. With 2 bases clipped from V and 9 bases from J, the junction kept 8 bases outside the gene matches.

This clonotype occurred many times. V gene TRBV12-3 or TRBV12-4 combines with J gene TRBJ2-7, with 8 bases that match TRBD2. Unmatched junction bases numbered 6, after V lost 2 bases and J lost 6 bases. This CDR3 region has 14 residues. The CDR3 sequence is CASSLTGTSSEQYF. CDR3 nucleotide sequence: TGTGCCAGCAGTTTAACGGGGACTAGTTCCGAGCAGTACTTC.

This clonotype was detected many times. The chain links TRBV7-9 to TRBJ2-5, with 8 bases that match TRBD2. The junction had 8 bases not matched to a gene; V was cut back by 0 bases and J by 5 bases. CDR1 and CDR2 (germline): SEHNR, FQNEAQ (reference sequence). The CDR3 is 16 residues long. The CDR3 loop reads CASSLAQRLAIETQYF. CDR3 nucleotides: TGTGCCAGCAGCTTAGCGCAAAGACTAGCGATCGAGACCCAGTACTTC.

This clonotype has a count of ten or more. The chain carries TRBV25-1 and TRBJ1-2; a weak D match, TRBD1 (5 bases). The V end was cut by 1 base, the J end by 6 bases, with 15 bases between. Per the germline V gene, CDR1 is MGHDK and CDR2 is SYGVNS. This CDR3 is built from 15 residues. This CDR3 is CASSESAGPGDGYTF. CDR3 in DNA: TGTGCCAGCAGTGAATCGGCAGGGCCAGGAGATGGCTACACCTTC.

This clonotype was counted many times. The V gene is TRBV7-2, the J gene TRBJ1-2; tentatively, D is TRBD1 (5 bases). Trimming took off 2 bases at V and 3 bases at J, with 7 bases between the two ends. The CDR3 totals 13 residues. Per germline, CDR1 SGHTA and CDR2 FQGNSA. CDR3 loop: CASSLPGYYGYTF. The CDR3 DNA follows: TGTGCCAGCAGCTTACCAGGGTACTATGGCTACACCTTC. The entire variable domain, with the rest obtained from reference TRBV7-2 and TRBJ1-2, is as follows: GAGVSQSPSNKVTEKGKDVELRCDPISGHTALYWYRQSLGQGLEFLIYFQGNSAPDKSGLPSDRFSAERTGGSVSTLTIQRTQQEDSAVYLCASSLPGYYGYTFGSGTRLTVV.

The chain links TRBV11-2 to TRBJ2-5, with 11 bases that match TRBD2. CDR1 is SGHAT and CDR2 is FQNNGV in the germline V gene. This CDR3 contains 18 residues. Trimming cost V 4 bases and J 7 bases; bases outside gene matches: 17. In DNA form, the CDR3 reads TGTGCCAGCAGCTCCCGACTAGCGGGGTATTTCAAAGGGGGGACCCAGTACTTC. This codes for CASSSRLAGYFKGGTQYF.

The rearrangement uses TRBV7-3 and TRBJ2-5; 10 nucleotides match TRBD2. CDR1 and CDR2 from the germline V gene are SGHTA and FQGTGA. After removal of 5 bases from V and 8 bases from J, the junction contained 14 bases not matched to a gene. There are 16 residues in the CDR3. The CDR3 nucleotides are TGTGCCAGCAGCGCGTTAGCGGGAGGATCCAAGAGCACCCAGTACTTC. Its protein product is CASSALAGGSKSTQYF.

This clonotype was detected a few times. V usage is TRBV6-1 and J usage is TRBJ2-5; D uncertain. Germline loops: CDR1 MNHNS, CDR2 SASEGT. V lost 5 bases to trimming and J lost 0 bases, with 10 bases between them. The CDR3 length is 14 residues. The CDR3 sequence is CASSQTANQETQYF. CDR3 coding DNA: TGTGCCAGCAGTCAGACTGCTAACCAAGAGACCCAGTACTTC.

This clonotype was detected only a few times. This rearrangement joins TRBV6-1 to TRBJ2-7, with 7 bases aligning to TRBD1. The CDR3 has 18 residues. V dropped 0 bases and J dropped 2; count of bases not matched to a gene: 13. CDR1 and CDR2 from the germline V gene are MNHNS and SASEGT. The CDR3 is CASSEARRFDRVTYEQYF. The CDR3 DNA is TGTGCCAGCAGTGAAGCGCGTCGTTTTGACAGGGTAACCTACGAGCAGTACTTC.